The source of this T cell receptor beta chain is a study of Graves' ophthalmopathy and Graves' hyperthyroidism. Study-level information: The study drew peripheral blood at initial diagnosis, before any treatment.

General study findings and limits: Predictions made by the model for ophthalmopathy progression reached 55% to 71% sensitivity and almost 75% specificity. Blood samples also showed most expanded thyroid clonotypes exceeding 0.001 frequency.

The germline V gene encodes CDR1 LNHDA and CDR2 SQIVND (reference sequence). V lost 4 bases and J lost 2, with 14 bases in between. This CDR3 region has 15 residues. Pregnant or lactating patients and those with other autoimmune diseases or uncontrolled infections were excluded. RNA transcripts yielded amplified TCR beta CDR3 regions. The library came from an HTBI-primed first-round RT-PCR and a second-round multiplex PCR. TCRdb reprocessed the multiplex PCR reads with MiXCR, giving one entry per CDR3 protein. The sample has almost 750,000 distinct CDR3 sequences; around 40% are singletons. This clonotype has a handful of counts. Its antigen remains unknown.

This clonotype was obtained from an adult man with Graves' ophthalmopathy. The rearrangement links TRBV19 to TRBJ2-5, with a weak D call TRBD1 (6 bases). Sequenced input: peripheral blood. CDR3 coding DNA: TGTGCCAGTAGTAGGGTGACAGGCTCTCAAGAGACCCAGTACTTC. This codes for CASSRVTGSQETQYF. The whole variable domain, remainder taken from reference TRBV19 and TRBJ2-5, is DGGITQSPKYLFRKEGQNVTLSCEQNLNHDAMYWYRQDPGQGLRLIYYSQIVNDFQKGDIAEGYSVSREKKESFPLTVTSAQKNPTAFYLCASSRVTGSQETQYFGPGTRLLVL.